A selection of T cell receptor beta chains follows, all from one sample in a study of blood T cell repertoires in COVID-19. Here immunoSEQ multiplex PCR was the method, and the copy in TCRdb shows in-frame clones only, minus some. The sample yields fewer than 350,000 clones, 81% seen once. The sequenced sample consisted of peripheral blood. These TCRs come from a woman aged 60-75 years with active or convalescent COVID-19. Both conserved end residues are part of each CDR3. The order of the fields is CDR3 protein, V gene, J gene.

cdr3_aa: CASSRAVGGAYNEQFF
v_call: TRBV6-2/TRBV6-3
j_call: TRBJ2-1

cdr3_aa: CASSAYRGRNEKLFF
v_call: TRBV14
j_call: TRBJ1-4

cdr3_aa: CAWSGRGPGEAFF
v_call: TRBV30
j_call: TRBJ1-1

cdr3_aa: CASSTPAGNLNQETQYF
v_call: TRBV28
j_call: TRBJ2-5

cdr3_aa: CASRTQGGGYTF
v_call: TRBV12-3/TRBV12-4
j_call: TRBJ1-2

cdr3_aa: CASSEGYRVDGYTF
v_call: TRBV6-1
j_call: TRBJ1-2

cdr3_aa: CASSRRDSPLHF
v_call: TRBV23-1
j_call: TRBJ1-6

cdr3_aa: CASSLRTGGLQPQHF
v_call: TRBV5-6
j_call: TRBJ1-5

cdr3_aa: CASSLTLGLGYNEQFF
v_call: TRBV5-6
j_call: TRBJ2-1

cdr3_aa: CASSLYPGAGTEAFF
v_call: TRBV13
j_call: TRBJ1-1

cdr3_aa: CAWSTGTGKYEQYF
v_call: TRBV30
j_call: TRBJ2-7

cdr3_aa: CASSPRTGTTEAFF
v_call: TRBV11-2
j_call: TRBJ1-1

cdr3_aa: CASWRNYGYTF
v_call: TRBV6-5
j_call: TRBJ1-2

cdr3_aa: CSVPRGGDTQYF
v_call: TRBV29-1
j_call: TRBJ2-3

cdr3_aa: CASSYSRGDGYTF
v_call: TRBV6-5
j_call: TRBJ1-2

cdr3_aa: CASSATGGGYGYTF
v_call: TRBV18
j_call: TRBJ1-2

cdr3_aa: CASSILDRASSPLHF
v_call: TRBV19
j_call: TRBJ1-6

cdr3_aa: CASSQSGAQYNEQFF
v_call: TRBV9
j_call: TRBJ2-1

cdr3_aa: CASSPRPLAGEYEQYF
v_call: TRBV7-2
j_call: TRBJ2-7

cdr3_aa: CASSGTSGGPTGELFF
v_call: TRBV7-9
j_call: TRBJ2-2

cdr3_aa: CASSVGQGRNGGYTF
v_call: TRBV25-1
j_call: TRBJ1-2

cdr3_aa: CASSLASGRGSSNYGYTF
v_call: TRBV7-8
j_call: TRBJ1-2

cdr3_aa: CASSLGQGALNTEAFF
v_call: TRBV7-3
j_call: TRBJ1-1

cdr3_aa: CASSELAGGISYGYTF
v_call: TRBV25-1
j_call: TRBJ1-2

cdr3_aa: CASSIVKSGGEQFF
v_call: TRBV19
j_call: TRBJ2-1

cdr3_aa: CASSQRRITGYEQYF
v_call: TRBV7-8
j_call: TRBJ2-7

cdr3_aa: CAVSGGSSYNEQFF
v_call: TRBV24-1
j_call: TRBJ2-1

cdr3_aa: CAISGTGHGTEAFF
v_call: TRBV10-3
j_call: TRBJ1-1